This T cell receptor (beta chain) was sequenced for a study of Ad26.COV2.S vaccination and SARS-CoV-2 variants. About the research overall: Intramuscular Ad26.COV2.S at 5x10^10 or 1x10^11 viral particles.

Concerning this clone: The antigen is undetermined.

The CDR3 extends over 13 amino acids. The germline gives CDR1 SGHTA, CDR2 FQGNSA. Trimming left V 5 bases short and J 5 bases short, with 12 bases between. The sample's treatment: 19 received Ad26.COV2.S at low or high dose, single or two shots; about 5 received placebo; per-sample allocation not given. Sample collection was performed on day 63 after the first vaccine or placebo injection. The individual, an adult aged 18-55 years, was a donor in Boston. The protocol was immunoSEQ multiplex PCR, while the TCRdb copy is restricted to in-frame clones and leaves out a portion. The sample comprises 300,000 to 500,000 clones, approximately 90% of which are singletons, and around 3.4% rests with the top ten. General study findings and limits: Participants in the vaccine arm had higher spike-specific TCR breadth; placebo recipients had lower. Post-vaccination spike-specific CD8+ and CD4+ T cell responses reportedly had substantial breadth.

The sequence was obtained from a person between 18 and 59 years old who received the Ad26.COV2.S COVID-19 vaccine or a placebo. The chain is built from TRBV7-2 and TRBJ2-5; D unresolved. The sample was peripheral blood, taken in a trial of Ad26.COV2.S vaccine versus placebo. This CDR3 reads CASSTGGWETQYF. DNA for the CDR3: TGTGCCAGCAGCACGGGTGGGTGGGAGACCCAGTACTTC.